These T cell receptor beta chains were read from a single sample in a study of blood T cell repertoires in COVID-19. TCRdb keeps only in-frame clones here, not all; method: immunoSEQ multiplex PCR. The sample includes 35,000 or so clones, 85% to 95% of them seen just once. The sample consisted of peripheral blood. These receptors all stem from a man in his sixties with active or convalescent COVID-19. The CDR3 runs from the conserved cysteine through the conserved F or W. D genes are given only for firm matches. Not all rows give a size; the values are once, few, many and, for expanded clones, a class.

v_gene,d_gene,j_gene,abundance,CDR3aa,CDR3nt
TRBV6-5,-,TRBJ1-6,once,CASSPKQVWASPLHF,TGTGCCAGCAGTCCGAAACAGGTTTGGGCTTCACCCCTCCACTTT
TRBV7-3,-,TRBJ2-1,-,CASSLPKEGRNEQFF,TGTGCCAGCAGCCTTCCTAAGGAGGGACGCAATGAGCAGTTCTTC
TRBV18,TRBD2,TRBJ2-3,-,CASSLLAGVGTDTQYF,TGTGCCAGCTCACTACTAGCGGGAGTGGGCACAGATACGCAGTATTTT
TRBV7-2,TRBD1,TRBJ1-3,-,CASSPGTGLGNTIYF,TGTGCCAGCAGCCCCGGGACAGGCCTTGGAAACACCATATATTTT
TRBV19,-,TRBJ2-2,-,CASSMWAVGELFF,TGTGCCAGTAGTATGTGGGCTGTCGGGGAGCTGTTTTTT
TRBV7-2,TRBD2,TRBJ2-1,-,CASSTKGLAGNNEQFF,TGTGCCAGCAGCACTAAGGGACTAGCGGGGAACAATGAGCAGTTCTTC
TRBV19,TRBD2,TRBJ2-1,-,CASSLRLAGGRSSYNEQFF,TGTGCCAGTAGCCTCCGACTAGCGGGAGGGAGAAGCTCCTACAATGAGCAGTTCTTC
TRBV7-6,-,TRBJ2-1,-,CASSRGNEQFF,TGTGCCAGCAGCCGGGGAAATGAGCAGTTCTTC
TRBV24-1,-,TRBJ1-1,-,CATSDSHPGNTEAFF,TGTGCCACCAGTGATTCCCATCCAGGGAACACTGAAGCTTTCTTT
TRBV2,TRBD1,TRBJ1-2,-,CASSVVKGTDYGYTF,TGTGCCAGCAGTGTGGTTAAGGGGACAGACTATGGCTACACCTTC
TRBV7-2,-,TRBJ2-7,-,CASSPPGSREQYF,TGTGCCAGCAGCCCCCCAGGGTCCCGTGAGCAGTACTTC
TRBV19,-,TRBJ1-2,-,CASSIDRGVGYTF,TGTGCCAGTAGTATAGATCGGGGGGTTGGCTACACCTTC
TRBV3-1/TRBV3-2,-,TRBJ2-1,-,CASSPRYGEDEQFF,TGTGCCAGCAGCCCTAGGTACGGGGAGGATGAGCAGTTCTTC
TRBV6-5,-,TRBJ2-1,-,CASKFTGTYNEQFF,TGTGCCAGCAAGTTTACAGGCACCTACAATGAGCAGTTCTTC
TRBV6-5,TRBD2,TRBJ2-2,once,CASSYSRTSGSGELFF,TGTGCCAGCAGTTACTCGAGGACTAGCGGGAGCGGGGAGCTGTTTTTT
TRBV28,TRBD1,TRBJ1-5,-,CASSFTGQGTRNQPQHF,TGTGCCAGCAGTTTCACTGGACAGGGGACGAGGAATCAGCCCCAGCATTTT
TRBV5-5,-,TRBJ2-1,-,CASSLDGNDYNEQFF,TGTGCCAGCAGCTTGGACGGGAATGATTACAATGAGCAGTTCTTC
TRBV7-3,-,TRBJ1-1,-,CASSTQGIPEAFF,TGTGCCAGCAGCACACAGGGAATCCCTGAAGCTTTCTTT
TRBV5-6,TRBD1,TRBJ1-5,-,CASSFNRGPQHF,TGTGCCAGCAGCTTTAACAGGGGGCCCCAGCATTTT
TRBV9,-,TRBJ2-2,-,CASSVRTENTGELFF,TGTGCCAGCAGCGTACGGACAGAGAACACCGGGGAGCTGTTTTTT
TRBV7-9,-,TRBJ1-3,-,CASGRDSGNTIYF,TGTGCCAGCGGGCGAGACTCTGGAAACACCATATATTTT
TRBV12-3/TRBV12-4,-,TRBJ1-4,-,CASSQGWSELFF,TGTGCCAGCAGTCAGGGGTGGTCTGAACTGTTTTTT
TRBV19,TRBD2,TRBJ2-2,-,CASTKRAAGANTGELFF,TGTGCCAGTACCAAACGAGCAGCGGGGGCCAACACCGGGGAGCTGTTTTTT
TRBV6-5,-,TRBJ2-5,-,CASRLDSQETQYF,TGTGCCAGCAGACTCGACAGCCAAGAGACCCAGTACTTC
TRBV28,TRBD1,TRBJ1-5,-,CASTAPTRGDQPQHF,TGTGCCAGCACCGCCCCAACCAGGGGGGATCAGCCCCAGCATTTT
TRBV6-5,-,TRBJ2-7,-,CASSYVVNPHEQYF,TGTGCCAGCAGTTACGTAGTCAATCCCCACGAGCAGTACTTC
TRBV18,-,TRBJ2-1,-,CASSPPFGEGPYNEQFF,TGTGCCAGCTCACCTCCGTTCGGCGAGGGCCCCTACAATGAGCAGTTCTTC
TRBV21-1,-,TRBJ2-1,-,CASSEGRETLSNEQFF,TGTGCCAGCAGTGAAGGGAGGGAGACCCTTTCCAATGAGCAGTTCTTC
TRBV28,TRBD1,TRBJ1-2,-,CASSLTDRADREGYTF,TGTGCCAGCAGCCTCACGGACAGGGCGGATAGGGAAGGCTACACCTTC
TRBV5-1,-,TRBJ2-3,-,CASSLRGDTQYF,TGCGCCAGCAGCTTGCGGGGAGATACGCAGTATTTT
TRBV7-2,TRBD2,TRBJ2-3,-,CASSSTLAGFFDTQYF,TGTGCCAGCAGCTCAACCTTAGCGGGATTTTTTGATACGCAGTATTTT
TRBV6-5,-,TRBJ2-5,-,CASRKGETQYF,TGTGCCAGCAGGAAGGGGGAGACCCAGTACTTC
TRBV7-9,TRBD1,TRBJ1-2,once,CASSLARDRENGYTF,TGTGCCAGCAGCTTAGCAAGGGACAGGGAGAATGGCTACACCTTC
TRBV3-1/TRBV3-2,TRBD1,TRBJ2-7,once,CASSGWDSSYEQYF,TGTGCCAGCAGTGGTTGGGACAGCTCCTACGAGCAGTACTTC
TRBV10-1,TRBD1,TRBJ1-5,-,CASSEWTGMQPQHF,TGCGCCAGCAGTGAGTGGACAGGGATGCAGCCCCAGCATTTT
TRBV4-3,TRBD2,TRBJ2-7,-,CASSQGLAGGPSYEQYF,TGCGCCAGCAGCCAAGGACTAGCGGGAGGTCCGTCCTACGAGCAGTACTTC
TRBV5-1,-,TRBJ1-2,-,CASSPGDGPSGYTF,TGCGCCAGCAGCCCGGGGGACGGTCCTTCTGGCTACACCTTC
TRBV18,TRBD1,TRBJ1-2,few,CASSPPDRGYGYTF,TGTGCCAGCTCACCACCTGACAGGGGCTATGGCTACACCTTC
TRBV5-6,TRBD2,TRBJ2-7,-,CASSRWASGRAGEQYF,TGTGCCAGCAGCAGGTGGGCTAGCGGGAGGGCCGGCGAGCAGTACTTC
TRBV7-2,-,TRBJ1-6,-,CASSLSGYSPLHF,TGTGCCAGCAGCTTATCCGGGTATTCACCCCTCCACTTT
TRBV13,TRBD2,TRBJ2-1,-,CASSTGLAGHEQFF,TGTGCCAGCAGCACGGGACTAGCGGGCCATGAGCAGTTCTTC
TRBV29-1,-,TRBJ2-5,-,CSVEFIGAGQETQYF,TGCAGCGTTGAATTTATTGGGGCAGGGCAAGAGACCCAGTACTTC
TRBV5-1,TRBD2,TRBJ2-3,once,CASSLTAGARTDTQYF,TGCGCCAGCAGCTTGACAGCGGGGGCCCGCACAGATACGCAGTATTTT
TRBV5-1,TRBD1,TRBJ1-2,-,CASSSGQGAHVNYGYTF,TGCGCCAGCAGCTCTGGACAGGGGGCACATGTTAACTATGGCTACACCTTC